This TCR beta chain was obtained from a study of molecular identifiers for immune sequencing clone quantification. Overall study findings and caveats: Spiked Jurkat TCR RNA equivalent to one cell reportedly surfaced among approximately 1.1 million naive cells. More than 97% of effector molecules, versus under 1% of naive-cell molecules, belonged to clones above 20 RNA copies.

On this clonotype itself: What it binds is unknown. Possible read error: a much larger clone is one base away.

A single record per CDR3 protein comes from TCRdb applying MiXCR to the PCR reads. The table records a few hundred thousand distinct CDR3 sequences, about 25% of them present only once. Naive CD8 sequencing libraries were generated from 20,000 to 1,000,000 sorted cells, with 10%, 30% or 50% RNA as input. Sorting recovered naive CD8 T cells on a CD8+CD4-CCR7+CD45RA+ profile. Germline CDR1 and CDR2: LGHDT and YNNKEL (reference sequence). CDR3 size: 14 residues. The sample comprised naive CD8+ T cells from blood, with Jurkat cell RNA spiked in. Regarding subset: FACS-sorted CD8+CD4-CCR7+CD45RA+ naive T cells. The TCR originated in a human donor in good health. Some libraries in this study had Jurkat cell RNA spiked in. The chain uses TRBV3-1 and TRBJ1-1, with D uncertain. The CDR3 protein is CASSRRNMNTEALF. The CDR3 bases are TGTGCCAGCAGCCGACGGAACATGAACACTGAAGCTCTCTTT. Together with reference TRBV3-1 and TRBJ1-1, the CDR3 gives the full variable domain: DTAVSQTPKYLVTQMGNDKSIKCEQNLGHDTMYWYKQDSKKFLKIMFSYNNKELIINETVPNRFSPKSPDKAHLNLHINSLELGDSAVYFCASSRRNMNTEALFGQGTRLTVV.